Listed here are 27 T cell receptor beta chains from one sample, sequenced in a study of blood T cell repertoires in COVID-19. This table comes from immunoSEQ multiplex PCR, and its TCRdb copy is limited to in-frame clones, with some not included. The profile covers some 190,000 clones, with about four fifths appearing a single time and 11% taken by the ten largest. Sequenced input: peripheral blood. Receptor source: a woman aged 40-49 years with COVID-19, enrolled during active disease.

J is TRBJ2-5 and V is TRBV7-9, with a weak D call TRBD1 (6 bases). The CDR3 is made up of 14 amino acids. Trimming took off 1 base at V and 4 bases at J, with 10 bases between the two ends. Germline V lookup: CDR1 SEHNR, CDR2 FQNEAQ (reference sequence). The CDR3 DNA follows: TGTGCCAGCAGCTTAGTTGGGGGCCGAGAGACCCAGTACTTC. Protein: CASSLVGGRETQYF.

The table lists this clone with a count of one. The V gene is TRBV30, the J gene TRBJ2-5; 8 bases are a match to TRBD2. V gave up 2 bases and J gave up 5 bases; unmatched junction bases: 4. The CDR3 consists of 13 residues. Germline V gene lookup returns CDR1 GTSNPN and CDR2 SVGIG (reference sequence). The CDR3: CAWSRGRHETQYF. The CDR3 DNA is TGTGCCTGGAGTCGCGGGAGGCATGAGACCCAGTACTTC.

This sequence joins TRBV19 and TRBJ1-2, with a weak D call TRBD1 (6 bases). V was shortened by 6 bases and J by 4 bases, with 12 bases between the two germline ends. Germline V gene sequence: CDR1 LNHDA, CDR2 SQIVND (reference sequence). CDR3 size: 13 residues. The CDR3 DNA follows: TGTGCCAGTAGCTCGACAGGCTCCTATGGCTACACCTTC. Translating gives CASSSTGSYGYTF.

V gene TRBV5-1 combines with J gene TRBJ2-7; 10 nucleotides agree with TRBD1. Germline assignment: CDR1 SGHRS and CDR2 YFSETQ. The CDR3 loop spans 14 amino acids. Losses at the gene ends were 0 bases for V and 5 bases for J; bases not matched to a gene: 2. This CDR3 is CASSLADRGNEQYF. Here the CDR3 DNA reads TGCGCCAGCAGCTTGGCGGACAGGGGGAACGAGCAGTACTTC.

The chain carries TRBV5-1 and TRBJ2-5; 8 positions match TRBD2. The CDR3 runs to 17 residues. The trim removed 6 bases at V and 3 bases at J, leaving 16 bases unmatched. CDR1 is SGHRS and CDR2 is YFSETQ in the germline V gene. CDR3 residues: CASNWWGAGGEEETQYF. The DNA of the CDR3 is TGCGCCAGCAACTGGTGGGGGGCGGGAGGCGAGGAAGAGACCCAGTACTTC.

The V gene is TRBV9, the J gene TRBJ2-1, with 10 nucleotides matching TRBD2. The CDR3 has 14 amino acids. Germline CDR1 SGDLS, CDR2 YYNGEE. V lost 4 bases and J lost 7; bases outside the gene matches: 5. The CDR3 nucleotides read TGTGCCAGCAGCACGACTAGCGGGTGGAATGAGCAGTTCTTC. Its protein is CASSTTSGWNEQFF. The variable domain in full, completed from reference TRBV9 and TRBJ2-1, reads DSGVTQTPKHLITATGQRVTLRCSPRSGDLSVYWYQQSLDQGLQFLIQYYNGEERAKGNILERFSAQQFPDLHSELNLSSLELGDSALYFCASSTTSGWNEQFFGPGTRLTVL.

This clone is a singleton in its sample. This chain uses TRBV9 with TRBJ2-1; TRBD2 aligns across 12 bases. Unmatched junction bases numbered 4, after V lost 5 bases and J lost 4 bases. The germline V gene has CDR1 SGDLS and CDR2 YYNGEE. The CDR3 spans 15 residues. The CDR3 here is CASRAGTSGYNEQFF. In DNA, the CDR3 is TGTGCCAGCAGGGCCGGGACTAGCGGGTACAATGAGCAGTTCTTC.

This chain uses TRBV7-6 with TRBJ2-2; D gene uncertain. V gave up 5 bases and J gave up 6 bases, with 19 bases separating them. CDR1 SGHVS and CDR2 FNYEAQ come from the germline V gene. The CDR3 length is 16 residues. This CDR3 is CASSPQPAAVPGELFF. Written as DNA, the CDR3 is TGTGCCAGCAGCCCGCAACCGGCCGCGGTCCCCGGGGAGCTGTTTTTT.

This chain joins TRBV10-2 and TRBJ1-1; D gene ambiguous. This CDR3 comprises 12 residues. Germline CDR1 reads WSHSY; CDR2 reads SAAADI. Trimming took 8 bases from V and 1 from J, leaving 8 bases between them. CDR3 sequence reads: CASRAGNTEAFF. DNA for the CDR3: TGCGCCAGCCGGGCGGGGAACACTGAAGCTTTCTTT.

This clone was detected once. The chain recombines TRBV4-1 with TRBJ2-6; TRBD1 matches 9 bases. V lost 7 bases to trimming and J lost 0 bases; unmatched junction nucleotides: 7. Germline V lookup: CDR1 MGHRA, CDR2 YSYEKL. The CDR3 runs to 17 residues. CDR3 sequence reads: CASTGTGNNSGANVLTF. CDR3 nucleotides: TGCGCCAGCACGGGGACAGGGAACAACTCTGGGGCCAACGTCCTGACTTTC.

The gene calls are TRBV28 and TRBJ2-1, with D maybe TRBD2 (6 bases). Trimming removed 7 bases at V and 2 bases at J, with 12 bases between. The CDR3 spans 14 residues. Germline-derived CDR1 and CDR2 are MDHEN and SYDVKM. The CDR3 DNA reads as TGTGCCAGCACCCAGACTAGTCCCTACAATGAGCAGTTCTTC. This codes for CASTQTSPYNEQFF.

The V and J genes are TRBV2 and TRBJ1-5; tentatively, D is TRBD1 (6 bases). The CDR3 totals 19 residues. In germline, CDR1 is SNHLY, CDR2 FYNNEI. Trimming cost V 5 bases and J 2 bases, with 25 bases left between them. In DNA, the CDR3 is TGTGCCAGCAGTTTAAACCCGCCCCGGACAGCCGGTGGCAATCAGCCCCAGCATTTT. Its translation is CASSLNPPRTAGGNQPQHF.

This chain uses TRBV4-1 with TRBJ2-3; D ambiguous. Trimming took off 5 bases at V and 2 bases at J, with 14 bases between the two ends. This CDR3 has 15 residues. Looked up from germline, CDR1 is MGHRA and CDR2 is YSYEKL. The CDR3 loop is CASSYGHGDTDTQYF. The CDR3 DNA sequence: TGCGCCAGCAGCTATGGCCACGGAGACACAGATACGCAGTATTTT.

V and J are TRBV5-4 and TRBJ1-1; D might be TRBD1 (5 bases). The CDR3 has 16 amino acids. Germline loops: CDR1 SGHNT, CDR2 YYREEE (reference sequence). The V gene lost 0 bases and the J gene lost 0 bases, with 12 bases spanning the gap. DNA of the CDR3: TGTGCCAGCAGCTTGGCCAGAGGACAACTGAACACTGAAGCTTTCTTT. This translates into CASSLARGQLNTEAFF.

The rearrangement joins TRBV18 to TRBJ1-1, with D possibly being TRBD1 (6 bases). The V gene lost 2 bases and the J gene lost 0 bases, with 13 bases spanning the gap. From germline, CDR1 is KGHSH and CDR2 LQKENI. The CDR3 spans 16 residues. CDR3 region: CASSPTGTLMNTEAFF. The CDR3 DNA reads TGTGCCAGCTCACCAACCGGGACACTGATGAACACTGAAGCTTTCTTT.

This clone came up a few times. The chain recombines TRBV27 with TRBJ1-2, with 11 bases that match TRBD1. The CDR3 has 14 amino acids. Germline CDR1 is MNHEY and CDR2 is SMNVEV (reference sequence). Losses at the gene ends were 6 bases for V and 7 bases for J; bases not matched to a gene: 7. CDR3 in DNA: TGTGCCAGCAGCCGAGGACAGGGGGCAAGTGGCTACACCTTC. This gives the protein CASSRGQGASGYTF.

The J gene is TRBJ2-1, the V gene TRBV4-1; TRBD2 matches 9 bases. This CDR3 has 15 residues. Germline V gives CDR1 MGHRA, CDR2 YSYEKL. V lost 4 bases, J lost 0 bases, and 1 base stayed unmatched. DNA of the CDR3: TGCGCCAGCAGCCCAGCGGGGGGCTCCTACAATGAGCAGTTCTTC. Translated: CASSPAGGSYNEQFF.

The chain couples TRBV19 to TRBJ1-5, with a tentative D call TRBD1 (6 bases). V lost 2 bases to trimming and J lost 4 bases, with 12 bases between them. CDR3 length: 15 residues. Germline-derived CDR1 and CDR2 are LNHDA and SQIVND (reference sequence). The CDR3 DNA sequence: TGTGCCAGTAGTATAAGGACAGCGCCAAATCAGCCCCAGCATTTT. Its translation is CASSIRTAPNQPQHF.

A single count supports this clone. CDR3 in DNA: TGCGCCAGCAGCCCACGGACAGGGCCGGGAAACACCATATATTTT. Translation: CASSPRTGPGNTIYF. The V call is TRBV5-1, the J call TRBJ1-3, with 8 bases that match TRBD1. Germline V lookup: CDR1 SGHRS, CDR2 YFSETQ. Losses at the gene ends were 4 bases for V and 4 bases for J; bases not matched to a gene: 7. The CDR3 length is 15 residues.

The V gene is TRBV19, the J gene TRBJ1-5; D might be TRBD1 (5 bases). Germline loops: CDR1 LNHDA, CDR2 SQIVND (reference sequence). The CDR3 is 17 residues long. The V end was cut by 7 bases, the J end by 5 bases, with 24 bases between. The CDR3 loop is CASTPRLIGGRDQPQHF. The CDR3 nucleotides read TGTGCCAGTACCCCACGCCTAATTGGGGGGAGGGATCAGCCCCAGCATTTT.

The rearrangement joins TRBV7-9 to TRBJ2-5; TRBD2 matches 8 bases. The CDR3 has 14 residues. Unmatched junction bases numbered 8, after V lost 6 bases and J lost 5 bases. Germline CDR1 is SEHNR and CDR2 is FQNEAQ (reference sequence). The chain's CDR3 is CASRTGGVQETQYF. In DNA, the CDR3 is TGTGCCAGCAGAACCGGGGGGGTGCAGGAGACCCAGTACTTC.

The rearrangement links TRBV27 to TRBJ2-3, with TRBD1 matching over 10 bases. J gave up 4 bases and V 8 bases, and 6 bases lay outside the gene matches. There are 14 residues in the CDR3. Germline V gene data show CDR1 as MNHEY and CDR2 as SMNVEV (reference sequence). CDR3: CASSGTGAPDTQYF. Written as DNA, the CDR3 is TGTGCCAGCTCAGGGACAGGGGCTCCAGATACGCAGTATTTT.

This chain joins TRBV28 and TRBJ1-3; TRBD1 matches 9 bases. V lost 6 bases, J lost 3 bases, and 9 bases stayed unmatched. Germline V gene data show CDR1 as MDHEN and CDR2 as SYDVKM. This CDR3 is built from 16 residues. The CDR3 nucleotides are TGTGCCAGCAGCAGTATTGGACAGGGGAATGGAAACACCATATATTTT. The encoded protein is CASSSIGQGNGNTIYF.

The chain joins TRBV6-4 to TRBJ1-2; D is possibly TRBD1 (5 bases). The CDR3 sequence is 14 residues long. CDR1 and CDR2 from the germline V gene are MRHNA and SNTAGT. V gave up 3 bases and J gave up 6 bases, with 14 bases separating them. The CDR3 region has the DNA TGTGCCAGCAGTGAAGACAGTTCGAGTAATGGCTACACCTTC. Encoded protein: CASSEDSSSNGYTF.

Remarks on this clone: Distinct nucleotide sequences in the sample also encode this CDR3. V usage is TRBV29-1 and J usage is TRBJ2-5; D gene ambiguous. The V gene's germline CDR1 is SQVTM and CDR2 ANQGSEA. V was clipped by 1 base and J by 5 bases, with 8 bases between them. This CDR3 spans 12 amino acids. The CDR3 sequence: CSVEGTAETQYF. The DNA of the CDR3 is TGCAGCGTTGAAGGAACCGCGGAGACCCAGTACTTC.

The chain employs TRBV30 and TRBJ2-3; no clear D. V was pared by 3 bases and J by 0 bases, with 4 bases between. Germline V gene lookup returns CDR1 GTSNPN and CDR2 SVGIG (reference sequence). This CDR3 has 12 residues. The CDR3 region is CAWRTSTDTQYF. The CDR3 DNA is TGTGCCTGGAGGACTAGCACAGATACGCAGTATTTT.

This clone is a singleton in its sample. The V and J genes are TRBV3-1 (or the pseudogene TRBV3-2) and TRBJ2-5; perhaps TRBD2 as D (5 bases). The germline V gene encodes CDR1 LGHDT and CDR2 YNNKEL (reference sequence). The CDR3 is made up of 14 amino acids. V lost 2 bases, J lost 1 base, and 8 bases lay in between. Here the CDR3 DNA reads TGTGCCAGCAGCCAATCAGGACTCCAAGAGACCCAGTACTTC. Its protein product is CASSQSGLQETQYF.